This entry is about one T cell receptor (beta chain). As yet, its antigen is unknown. The source of the sample is a study of T cell repertoires in cytomegalovirus infection. On the study more broadly: Evidence of both CMV infection and a matching HLA type came from public TCR beta signatures.

The study, taken as a whole, reports: In two of eight donors, the top clonotype was HLA-C-restricted CMV-specific. Cumulative public TCR beta family frequency identified CMV carriers with the relevant HLA.

TCRdb redid the calling of the reads with MiXCR, one entry per CDR3 protein. This table holds around 770,000 distinct CDR3 sequences, 25% to 35% found once. The CDR3 loop spans 19 amino acids. Looked up from germline, CDR1 is MNHEY and CDR2 is SMNVEV (reference sequence). Trimming at V came to 6 bases and at J to 6 bases, leaving 21 bases not matched to a gene. Sequencing was performed on cultured CD8+ T cells from PBMCs, taken from culture after CMV antigen stimulation. The V gene is TRBV27, the J gene TRBJ1-5; 9 bases fit TRBD1. This clonotype was obtained from a human donor in good health (CMV status not recorded). Some clones in this sample may be carry-over from other donors' samples. CDR3 in DNA: TGTGCCAGCAGCACGACTTATATACCCACAGGGGGCGCGGTTCAGCCCCAGCATTTT. It specifies CASSTTYIPTGGAVQPQHF.